This T cell receptor (beta chain) stems from a study of T cell clonality in common variable immunodeficiency (dated by TCRdb to between 2014 and 2016). Overall study outcomes, separate from this receptor: Patient heterogeneity within the CVID cohort put limits on correlating repertoire features with clinical complications. Fewer TCRbeta clones were shared among CVID subjects than among healthy controls (p < 0.0001). Although equal DNA input was used, an average of roughly 85,000 unique sequences per sample was obtained for controls, compared with some 30,000 for CVID samples. TCRbeta clonality was higher in CVID subjects than in healthy controls (t-test p = 0.018), and the increase was most characteristic of about a third of subjects. According to the authors, finding the cause of the higher clonality in CVID would require sequencing the repertoires of T cell subpopulations. Fewer deletions and N-nucleotide insertions were reportedly observed in CVID TCRbeta sequences, and highly modified clones with 13 or more V deletions were reportedly absent from CVID TCRbeta sequences.

For sequencing input, CVID and control samples contributed equivalent amounts of genomic DNA. For every sample, a 60 bp segment covering the rearranged TCRbeta CDR3 region was amplified and then sequenced. The immunoSEQ assay, a bias-corrected multiplex PCR combined with high-throughput sequencing, was used to amplify TCRbeta. The paper's data handling went like this. Every unique nucleotide sequence was considered a clone and was annotated with V, D and J genes, copy number and frequency. Sequences were labeled productive if in frame, and non-productive if out of frame or containing stop codons. Clonality was calculated from Shannon's entropy as previously described. The predicted amino acid sequences of productive clones were used to derive mean CDR3 Kyte-Doolittle hydropathy. Hierarchical clustering of scaled V gene usage was performed with the R hclust function using Manhattan distance and complete linkage. Clone sharing by CDR3 amino acid sequence was assessed by resampling 12 repertoires per group over 100 rounds. Repertoires were searched for approximately 70 published EBV-specific and 200 to 300 published CMV-specific TCRbeta sequences. After a couple of CVID samples that produced fewer than 10,000 sequences were dropped from the analysis, 42 CVID repertoires remained. As stored in TCRdb, this immuneACCESS dataset retains in-frame rearrangements with V and J assigned. A fraction of the clones does not appear; measured against another copy, unresolved V genes explain less than half of the discrepancy, and the remainder lacks a known reason. V, J and clone size derive from that table, while D and trimming were established from the DNA sequence. The data for this sample show approximately 56,000 clones, each detected more than once. The ten largest clones add up to approximately 2% of the sample.

From the germline V gene (reference sequence), CDR1 is DFQATT and CDR2 is SNEGSKA. V ends up 5 bases short and J 3 bases short, with an unmatched junction base count of 7. From its cysteine to its phenylalanine, the CDR3 spans 14 amino acids. The 33 bases shown cover part of the CDR3, and their frame starts at base 1. Most CVID patients and most healthy controls were of Caucasian heritage. From each donor, 5 to 8 ml of heparinized peripheral whole blood was collected. Genomic DNA from adults with common variable immune deficiency (CVID) and from healthy adult controls was the source for sequencing TCRbeta CDR3 repertoires. There were some 22 healthy adult volunteers in the control group (around 12 female and ten or so male), ranging in age from about 20 to 66 years, with a mean age of roughly 35. To isolate peripheral blood mononuclear cells, diluted blood was subjected to density centrifugation over Hypaque 1077 or Ficoll-Paque. Unsorted mononuclear cells served as the source of genomic DNA, which was extracted either by Qiagen column purification or by a centrifugation-based method.

Many counts were recorded for this clone. Its binding antigen is unknown. The read ends 3 residues before the CDR3 terminus; that terminus is restored from the germline J gene. The material sequenced was peripheral blood mononuclear cells. The receptor was derived from a person between 18 and 69 years old in good health. The sequence is built from TRBV20-1 and TRBJ1-5, with 7 middle bases fitting TRBD1. Incomplete CDR3 DNA: TGCAGTGCTGCCCCCGGGACAGTCAATCAGCCC. It specifies CSAAPGTVNQP. The full CDR3 is CSAAPGTVNQPQHF.